The next 6 T cell receptor beta chains were all read from a single sample in a study of blood T cell repertoires in COVID-19. Libraries were prepared by immunoSEQ multiplex PCR; TCRdb keeps only in-frame clonotypes and omits some of them. The sample has over 70,000 clones; 70% to 80% are singletons. Material for sequencing was peripheral blood. The receptors stem from an older man with active or convalescent COVID-19.

This rearrangement joins TRBV28 to TRBJ1-1; 7 nucleotides agree with TRBD1. Germline CDR1 reads MDHEN; CDR2 reads SYDVKM. This CDR3 region has 15 residues. V dropped 4 bases and J dropped 12; count of bases not matched to a gene: 17. The CDR3 region has the DNA TGTGCCAGCAGTTCCGGGGACCGGGACAGTGGGGTATCTTTCTTT. It encodes CASSSGDRDSGVSFF.

The chain is built from TRBV6-5 and TRBJ2-1; D unclear. V lost 5 bases to trimming and J lost 7 bases, with 15 bases between them. Germline V gives CDR1 MNHEY, CDR2 SVGAGI. CDR3 size: 14 residues. CDR3 DNA: TGTGCCAGCAGTCTAAGAGAGTATTTAAATGAGCAGTTCTTC. As protein: CASSLREYLNEQFF.

Regarding this clone: This sample includes further DNA sequences coding for the same CDR3. V and J are TRBV24-1 and TRBJ1-5; the D is unclear. Germline loops: CDR1 KGHDR, CDR2 SFDVKD. V was clipped by 4 bases and J by 5 bases, with 5 bases between them. CDR3 length: 12 residues. The CDR3 protein is CATSDPDQPQHF. Here the CDR3 DNA reads TGTGCCACCAGTGACCCGGATCAGCCCCAGCATTTT.

The chain carries TRBV9 and TRBJ2-3; 8 bases fit TRBD2. Germline V gene lookup returns CDR1 SGDLS and CDR2 YYNGEE. The CDR3 length is 16 residues. Unmatched junction bases numbered 5, after V lost 0 bases and J lost 2 bases. In DNA, the CDR3 is TGTGCCAGCAGCGTAGGTGGCGGGGGGACCACAGATACGCAGTATTTT. Translated: CASSVGGGGTTDTQYF.

This chain uses TRBV5-6 with TRBJ2-3, with 7 bases fitting TRBD2. The CDR3 spans 14 residues. CDR1 and CDR2 (germline): SGHDT, YYEEEE. The V segment lost 1 base and the J segment 8 bases; nucleotides outside the gene matches: 7. The CDR3 loop is CASSLWSGDGTQYF. In DNA form, the CDR3 reads TGTGCCAGCAGCTTGTGGAGCGGGGATGGTACGCAGTATTTT.

The chain combines TRBV3-1 (or the pseudogene TRBV3-2) with TRBJ2-7, with 8 bases fitting TRBD2. The CDR3 is 13 residues long. Germline CDR1 reads LGHDT; CDR2 reads YNNKEL (reference sequence). The J segment lost 6 bases and the V segment lost 2 bases, leaving 3 bases of the junction unmatched. CDR3 sequence: CASSQLGGGEQYF. CDR3 coding DNA: TGTGCCAGCAGCCAACTCGGGGGGGGCGAGCAGTACTTC.